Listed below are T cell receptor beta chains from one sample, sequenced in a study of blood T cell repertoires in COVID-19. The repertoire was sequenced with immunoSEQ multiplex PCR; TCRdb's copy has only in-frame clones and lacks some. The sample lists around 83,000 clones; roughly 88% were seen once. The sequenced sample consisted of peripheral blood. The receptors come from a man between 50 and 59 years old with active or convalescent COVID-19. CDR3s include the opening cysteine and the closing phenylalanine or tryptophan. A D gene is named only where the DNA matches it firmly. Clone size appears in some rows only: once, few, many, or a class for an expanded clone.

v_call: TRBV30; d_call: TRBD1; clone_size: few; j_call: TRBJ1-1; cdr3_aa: CAWSVRATGRSTEAFF; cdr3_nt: TGTGCCTGGAGTGTTAGGGCGACAGGGAGAAGCACTGAAGCTTTCTTT
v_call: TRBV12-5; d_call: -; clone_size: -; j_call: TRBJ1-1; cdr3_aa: CASGFAGNTEAFF; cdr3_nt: TGTGCTAGTGGTTTCGCAGGGAACACTGAAGCTTTCTTT
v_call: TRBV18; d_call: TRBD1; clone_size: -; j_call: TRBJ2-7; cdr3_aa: CASSGQGGYEQYF; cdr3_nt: TGTGCCAGCTCAGGACAGGGGGGCTACGAGCAGTACTTC
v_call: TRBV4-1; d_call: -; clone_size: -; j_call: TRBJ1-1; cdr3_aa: CASSQDGGRNTEAFF; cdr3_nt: TGCGCCAGCAGCCAAGATGGTGGCAGAAACACTGAAGCTTTCTTT
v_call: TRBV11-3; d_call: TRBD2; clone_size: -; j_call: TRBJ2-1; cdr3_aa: CASSVLAGNEQFF; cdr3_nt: TGTGCCAGCAGCGTACTAGCGGGCAATGAGCAGTTCTTC
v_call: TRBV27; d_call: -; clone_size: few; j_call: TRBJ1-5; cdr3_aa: CASSGDQPQHF; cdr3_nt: TGTGCCAGCAGTGGAGATCAGCCCCAGCATTTT
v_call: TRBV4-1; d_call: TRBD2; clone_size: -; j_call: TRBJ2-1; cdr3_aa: CASSQQPSGGDLSYNEQFF; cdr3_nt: TGCGCCAGCAGCCAACAACCAAGCGGGGGGGATCTCTCCTACAATGAGCAGTTCTTC
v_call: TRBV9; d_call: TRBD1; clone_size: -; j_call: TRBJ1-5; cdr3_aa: CASSVTGSTQPQHF; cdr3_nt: TGTGCCAGCAGCGTGACAGGGTCCACTCAGCCCCAGCATTTT
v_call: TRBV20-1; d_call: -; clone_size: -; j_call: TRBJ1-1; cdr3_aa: CSARSELAFF; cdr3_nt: TGCAGTGCTAGGTCAGAATTAGCTTTCTTT
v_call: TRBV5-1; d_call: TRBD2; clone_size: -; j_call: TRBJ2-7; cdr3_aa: CASSTGTSGGEQYF; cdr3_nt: TGCGCCAGCAGCACCGGGACTAGCGGGGGGGAGCAGTACTTC
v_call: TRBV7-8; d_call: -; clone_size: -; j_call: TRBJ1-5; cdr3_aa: CASSLEIRALNQPQHF; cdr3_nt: TGTGCCAGCAGCTTAGAGATCAGGGCCTTAAATCAGCCCCAGCATTTT
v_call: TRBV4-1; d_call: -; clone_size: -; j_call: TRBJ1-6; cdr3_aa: CASSQESRSPLHF; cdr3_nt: TGCGCCAGCAGCCAAGAATCTCGTTCACCCCTCCACTTT
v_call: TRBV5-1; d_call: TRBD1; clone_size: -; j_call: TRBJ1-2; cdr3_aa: CASSLGWGQSRDYGYTF; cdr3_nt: TGCGCCAGCAGCTTGGGCTGGGGACAGTCAAGGGACTATGGCTACACCTTC
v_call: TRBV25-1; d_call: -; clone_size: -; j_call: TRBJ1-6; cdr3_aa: CASPGSGFEFYSPLHF; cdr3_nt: TGTGCCAGCCCGGGATCAGGATTCGAGTTTTATTCACCCCTCCACTTT
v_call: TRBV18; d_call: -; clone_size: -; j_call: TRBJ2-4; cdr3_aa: CASSQAGSKTSLEAKNIQYF; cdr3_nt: TGTGCCAGCTCCCAGGCAGGAAGCAAAACCAGCTTAGAAGCCAAAAACATTCAGTACTTC
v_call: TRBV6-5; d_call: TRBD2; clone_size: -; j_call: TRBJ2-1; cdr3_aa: CASKERGLAGDEQFF; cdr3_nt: TGTGCCAGCAAGGAAAGGGGACTAGCGGGTGATGAGCAGTTCTTC
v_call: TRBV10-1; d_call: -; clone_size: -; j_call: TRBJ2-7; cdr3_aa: CASSDRYEQYF; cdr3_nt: TGCGCCAGCAGTGACCGCTACGAGCAGTACTTC
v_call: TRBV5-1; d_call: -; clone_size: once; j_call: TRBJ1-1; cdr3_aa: CASSPSPGVVTEAFF; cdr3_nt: TGCGCCAGCAGCCCAAGTCCAGGGGTGGTCACTGAAGCTTTCTTT
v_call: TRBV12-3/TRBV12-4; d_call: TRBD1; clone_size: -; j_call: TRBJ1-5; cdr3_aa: CASRGQGPQPQHF; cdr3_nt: TGTGCCAGCAGGGGACAGGGCCCCCAGCCCCAGCATTTT
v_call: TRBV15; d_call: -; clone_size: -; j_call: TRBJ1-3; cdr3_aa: CATSRDRDSSGNTIYF; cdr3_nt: TGTGCCACCAGCAGAGATAGGGACTCCTCTGGAAACACCATATATTTT